A selection of T cell receptor beta chains follows, all from one sample in a study of T cell responses to AZD1222 COVID-19 vaccine. TCRdb's copy holds only in-frame clones and misses some; the assay was immunoSEQ multiplex PCR. The data show approximately 74,000 clones, approximately 87% seen once. Sequenced here: peripheral blood, sampled 28 days after the second AZD1222 dose. These receptors were obtained from an adult who received the AZD1222 COVID-19 vaccine. CDR3s leave out the opening cysteine and the closing phenylalanine or tryptophan.

cdr3_aa v_call
ASSVVGRAGELF TRBV9
ASSFGTKREKLF TRBV27
ASSEYVFRGGANEQF TRBV25-1
ASSSSPDRLSGNTIY TRBV7-8
ASSALQNSADTQY TRBV18
ASSVEVGFDTQY TRBV9
ASGEGQPSTDTQY TRBV12-5
ASSAPGTGSTEAF TRBV9
ASSLVGPDTQY TRBV5-1
ASSWGTSGTGTGELF TRBV5-6
ASTFGRGYT TRBV6-5